This TCR beta chain appears in the sequencing data of a study of long-term antiretroviral therapy in people with HIV (dated by TCRdb to between 2021 and 2024). About the study as a whole: The earliest samples were collected about a decade before the 2015 WHO recommendation for immediate ART, when ART was typically delayed until CD4 counts fell. A retrospective serial study tested whether changes in peripheral blood TRB repertoire composition and diversity were associated with ART initiation and durable HIV suppression. A total of around 200 cryopreserved PBMC samples were contributed to the cohort by 30 adults with confirmed HIV infection, with samples collected serially over a mean of about 6 years (range 1-12). Among the 30 or so participants with HIV, over nine were female. Test extractions of a monoclonal T-cell line alongside fewer than 40 polyclonal samples showed no cross-contamination during QIAcube processing. Results the study describes overall, beyond this receptor: Because cell numbers in pre-ART samples were limited, unsorted PBMC were profiled instead of sorted CD4+ and CD8+ T cells. A significant increase in TRB diversity was found to be associated with ART initiation, although TRB diversity was observed to remain significantly below that of transplant donor controls even after long-term ART. The samples were dated from about 2003 to 2018, and the ART regimens that were used may be less effective than current ART regimens. Inferences about post-ART repertoire changes were limited because no data were available on ART adherence, viral resistance or therapy changes. Expanded TRB clones identified before ART initiation dominated the repertoire across all time points, though the dominance fluctuated and decreased in many PLHIV after ART. Owing to limited PBMC availability, only the TCR beta chain was sequenced, without alpha chain pairing. Compared with controls, HIV repertoires had narrower CDR3 length ranges, and the network structure pointed to an antigen-experienced repertoire that shifted only slightly toward naive after ART.

To be included, a participant needed at least one PBMC sample from before ART initiation plus at least two post-ART samples. All participants with HIV were treated in the United States of America. Before DNA extraction, cryopreserved samples of roughly 0.9-11 million PBMC were thawed and washed. At the time of the earliest PBMC sample, participants with HIV were aged between about 20 and 60 years. Per participant, PBMC samples came from 1-4 timepoints prior to ART initiation and 2-8 timepoints following ART initiation, for a median of 7 samples. Serial HIV viral load, CD4+ T-cell count, ART history and demographic data were obtained for every participant. Genomic DNA was extracted from unsorted PBMC with a Qiagen kit on a QIAcube, with processing performed in batches of 12 samples. A remark on this clone: The antigen it recognizes is unknown. The record has no base qualities; no much larger clone is one base away.

The immunoSEQ hsTCRB v3.0 assay was used at survey level resolution to sequence the TRB variable region. The target sequencing depth for TRB was 40,000-50,000 T-cell genomes per sample. An Illumina MiSeq with a v3 150-cycle kit was used to sequence the pooled TRB libraries. For the original study's pipeline: Repertoire analysis was performed in R inside a reproducible Nextflow workflow that covered QC, data transformation and analysis. LymphoSeq2, an R package for AIRR-Seq data exploration, was used to implement custom analyses. Several samples that produced fewer than 5000 total TRB sequences were removed, so some 190 HIV repertoires were analyzed. Among the approximately 200 retained HIV repertoires, more than 55 were collected before ART initiation and roughly 130 after ART initiation. Repertoires were downsampled to 5000 TRB nucleotide sequences, with summary statistics averaged over 100 downsampling iterations. TRB sequences were retained for analysis only if CDR3 regions of at least seven amino acids were present. Two measures captured diversity: a Shannon entropy-derived clonality score and the Gini coefficient. In repertoire networks, the top 5000 CDR3 amino acid sequences were linked whenever an edit distance of one separated two sequences. For TRB CDR3 amino acid sequences, GLIPH2 was used to predict antigen specificity groups and MHC restriction. To flag known CMV, EBV, HIV or tissue antigen associations, CDR3 amino acid sequences were matched against VDJdb and McPAS-TCR. Pre-ART, post-ART and control groups were compared with Wilcoxon signed-rank tests and Holm-Bonferroni correction. TCRdb obtained this table from immuneACCESS and retained in-frame rearrangements with V and J assigned. These tables miss some clones; where compared with another copy, unresolved V genes account for less than half of the shortfall, and the remainder is unexplained. V and J calls and clone size are given by that table; D and trimming were obtained from the DNA. This sample is represented by 25,000 or so clones; over 75% of them were singletons. The ten largest clones take up about 4.3% of the sample.

CDR1 and CDR2 (SGHRS, YFSETQ) derive from the germline V gene. Counted from cysteine to phenylalanine, this CDR3 has 13 amino acids. Left in the record is the CDR3 DNA by itself, 39 bases read in frame from the first base. The junction shows trimming of 2 bases on V and 5 bases on J, plus 11 bases between the germline ends. The origin of this receptor is a woman aged 18-30 years with HIV. The source material was unsorted PBMCs, sampled 0.5 years after starting antiretroviral therapy. The rearrangement joined TRBV5-1 to TRBJ2-7; there is no confident call for the D gene. The base sequence is TGCGCCAGCAGCTTTTCATCAAAGGACGAGCAGTACTTC. The resulting protein is CASSFSSKDEQYF.